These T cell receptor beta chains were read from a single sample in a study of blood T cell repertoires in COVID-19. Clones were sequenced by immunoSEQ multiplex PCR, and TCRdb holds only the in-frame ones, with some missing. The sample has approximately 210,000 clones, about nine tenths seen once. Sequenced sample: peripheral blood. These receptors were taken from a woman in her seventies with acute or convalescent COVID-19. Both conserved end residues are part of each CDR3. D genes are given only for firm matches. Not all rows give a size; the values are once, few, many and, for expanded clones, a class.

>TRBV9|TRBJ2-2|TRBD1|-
CASSVGQGMAGELFF
TGTGCCAGCAGCGTGGGACAGGGGATGGCCGGGGAGCTGTTTTTT
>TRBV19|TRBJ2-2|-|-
CASRRDANTGELFF
TGTGCCAGTCGGAGAGATGCGAACACCGGGGAGCTGTTTTTT
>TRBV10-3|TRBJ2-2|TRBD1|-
CAISEFGQGANTGELFF
TGTGCCATCAGTGAGTTTGGACAGGGGGCGAACACCGGGGAGCTGTTTTTT
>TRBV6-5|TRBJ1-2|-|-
CASSTGGGYTF
TGTGCCAGCTCCACTGGTGGTGGCTACACCTTC
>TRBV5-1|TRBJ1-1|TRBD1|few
CASSLTGDGMGTEAFF
TGCGCCAGCAGCTTGACAGGGGATGGGATGGGCACTGAAGCTTTCTTT
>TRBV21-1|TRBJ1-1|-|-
CASSKMGGEAEAFF
TGTGCCAGCAGCAAAATGGGGGGAGAGGCTGAAGCTTTCTTT
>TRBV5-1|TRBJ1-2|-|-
CARKTGLTPGF
TGCGCCAGAAAAACTGGACTCACTCCCGGCTTC
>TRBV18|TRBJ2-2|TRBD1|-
CASSRRTGDTGELFF
TGTGCCAGCTCCCGGAGGACAGGGGACACCGGGGAGCTGTTTTTT
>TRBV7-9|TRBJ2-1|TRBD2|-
CASRSPLSGGAPYNEQFF
TGTGCCAGCAGATCACCTCTTAGCGGGGGGGCTCCCTACAATGAGCAGTTCTTC
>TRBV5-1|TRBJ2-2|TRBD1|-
CASRSGTGSENGELFF
TGCGCCAGCAGATCCGGGACAGGGAGCGAAAATGGGGAGCTGTTTTTT
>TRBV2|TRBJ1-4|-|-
CASILDRGNEKLFF
TGTGCCAGCATCTTGGATCGGGGTAATGAAAAACTGTTTTTT
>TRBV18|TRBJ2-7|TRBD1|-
CASSPISGTGLSYEQYF
TGTGCCAGCTCACCAATTTCGGGGACAGGTCTGTCCTACGAGCAGTACTTC
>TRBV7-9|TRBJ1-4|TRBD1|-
CASSLTTGGTEKLFF
TGTGCCAGCAGCTTAACGACAGGGGGCACTGAAAAACTGTTTTTT
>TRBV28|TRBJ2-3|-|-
CASSLLAGRTDTQYF
TGTGCCAGCAGTTTATTAGCAGGGCGGACAGATACGCAGTATTTT
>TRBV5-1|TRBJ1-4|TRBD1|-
CASSLADRDEEKLFF
TGCGCCAGCAGCTTGGCGGACAGGGACGAGGAAAAACTGTTTTTT
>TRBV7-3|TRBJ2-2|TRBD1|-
CASSLGQAGELFF
TGTGCCAGCAGCCTCGGACAGGCCGGGGAGCTGTTTTTT
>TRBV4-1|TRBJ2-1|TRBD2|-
CASSQVTSGSYNEQFF
TGCGCCAGCAGCCAAGTTACTAGCGGGAGCTACAATGAGCAGTTCTTC
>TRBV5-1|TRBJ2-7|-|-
CASSLDPGFNEQYF
TGCGCCAGCAGCTTGGACCCCGGGTTCAACGAGCAGTACTTC
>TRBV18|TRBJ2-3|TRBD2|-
CASSLGTNTDTQYF
TGTGCCAGCTCCCTTGGGACTAACACAGATACGCAGTATTTT
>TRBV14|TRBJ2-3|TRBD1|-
CASSFDRGITDTQYF
TGTGCCAGCAGTTTCGACAGGGGAATCACAGATACGCAGTATTTT
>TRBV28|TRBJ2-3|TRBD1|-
CASSAPGGTGEYTQYF
TGTGCCAGCAGTGCCCCCGGCGGGACAGGGGAATATACGCAGTATTTT
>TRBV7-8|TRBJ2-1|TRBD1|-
CASSWQGAFYNEQFF
TGTGCCAGCAGCTGGCAGGGGGCTTTCTACAATGAGCAGTTCTTC
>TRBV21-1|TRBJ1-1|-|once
CASSKEKGAQAEAFF
TGTGCCAGCAGCAAAGAGAAGGGAGCCCAGGCTGAAGCTTTCTTT
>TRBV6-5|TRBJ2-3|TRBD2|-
CASSYGAGGPYTQYF
TGTGCCAGCAGTTACGGCGCGGGGGGGCCATATACGCAGTATTTT
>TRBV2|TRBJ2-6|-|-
CASRDLSGANVLTF
TGTGCCAGCAGAGACTTATCTGGGGCCAACGTCCTGACTTTC
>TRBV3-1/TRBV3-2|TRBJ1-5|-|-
CASSQYGNQPQHF
TGTGCCAGCAGCCAATACGGGAATCAGCCCCAGCATTTT
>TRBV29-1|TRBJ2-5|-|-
CSVSFKPEETQYF
TGCAGCGTCTCCTTTAAACCGGAAGAGACCCAGTACTTC
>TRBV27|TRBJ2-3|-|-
CASSFDPGQPTTDTQYF
TGTGCCAGCAGTTTTGATCCGGGACAACCAACCACAGATACGCAGTATTTT
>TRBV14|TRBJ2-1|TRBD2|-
CASSQLAGGYNEQFF
TGTGCCAGCAGTCAACTAGCGGGGGGTTACAATGAGCAGTTCTTC
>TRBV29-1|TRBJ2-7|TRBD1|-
CSVGGQGAIYEQYF
TGCAGCGTTGGAGGTCAGGGGGCGATCTACGAGCAGTACTTC
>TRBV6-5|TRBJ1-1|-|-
CASSPPQGTEAFF
TGTGCCAGCAGCCCACCTCAGGGAACTGAAGCTTTCTTT
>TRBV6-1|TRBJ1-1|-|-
CASSEGGGYTEAFF
TGTGCCAGCAGTGAGGGGGGGGGCTACACTGAAGCTTTCTTT
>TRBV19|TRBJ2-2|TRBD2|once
CASNPPGLAVNTGELFF
TGTGCCAGTAACCCACCGGGACTAGCAGTGAACACCGGGGAGCTGTTTTTT
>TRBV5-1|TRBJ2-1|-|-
CASSLVATNNEQFF
TGCGCCAGCAGCTTGGTAGCTACCAACAATGAGCAGTTCTTC
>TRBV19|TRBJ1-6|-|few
CASSTGMERASPLHF
TGTGCCAGTAGTACGGGGATGGAACGCGCTTCACCCCTCCACTTT
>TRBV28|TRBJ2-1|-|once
CASNTQGTYNEQFF
TGTGCCAGCAATACTCAGGGAACCTACAATGAGCAGTTCTTC
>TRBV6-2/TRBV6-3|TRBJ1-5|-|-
CASSPYGARNQPQHF
TGTGCCAGCAGTCCCTATGGGGCCCGCAATCAGCCCCAGCATTTT
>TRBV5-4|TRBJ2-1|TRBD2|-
CASGYGTSGMNEQFF
TGTGCCAGCGGCTATGGGACTAGCGGGATGAATGAGCAGTTCTTC
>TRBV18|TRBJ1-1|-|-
CASSTGQNTEAFF
TGTGCCAGCTCAACTGGACAGAACACTGAAGCTTTCTTT
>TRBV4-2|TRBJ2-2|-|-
CASSQDMTASTGELFF
TGTGCCAGCAGCCAAGATATGACAGCGAGCACCGGGGAGCTGTTTTTT
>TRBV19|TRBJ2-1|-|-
CASSISGVNEQFF
TGTGCCAGTAGTATTTCAGGGGTCAATGAGCAGTTCTTC
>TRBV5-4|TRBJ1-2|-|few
CASSAGQNYGYTF
TGTGCCAGCAGCGCCGGACAGAACTATGGCTACACCTTC
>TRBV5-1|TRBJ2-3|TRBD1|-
CASRTGGATDTQYF
TGCGCCAGCAGAACAGGGGGCGCGACAGATACGCAGTATTTT
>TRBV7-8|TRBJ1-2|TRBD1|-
CASSLGGTDYGYTF
TGTGCCAGCAGCCTAGGGGGCACCGACTATGGCTACACCTTC
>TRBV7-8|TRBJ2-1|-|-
CASSPLPGVTYNEQFF
TGTGCCAGCAGCCCATTGCCCGGGGTAACCTACAATGAGCAGTTCTTC
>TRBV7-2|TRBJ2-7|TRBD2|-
CASSPWTSGSRGEQYF
TGTGCCAGCAGCCCTTGGACTAGCGGGAGTCGAGGGGAGCAGTACTTC
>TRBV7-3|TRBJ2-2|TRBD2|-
CASSLNGGSNTGELFF
TGTGCCAGCAGCTTAAACGGGGGGTCGAACACCGGGGAGCTGTTTTTT
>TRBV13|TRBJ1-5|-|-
CASSWRAGNQPQHF
TGTGCCAGCAGCTGGAGGGCTGGCAATCAGCCCCAGCATTTT
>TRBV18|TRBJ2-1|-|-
CASSPLRAPYNEQFF
TGTGCCAGCTCACCACTGCGGGCACCCTACAATGAGCAGTTCTTC
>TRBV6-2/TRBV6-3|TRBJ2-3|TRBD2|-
CASSYSTGLAGGRRTDTQYF
TGTGCCAGCAGTTACTCGACGGGACTAGCGGGGGGGAGGAGGACAGATACGCAGTATTTT
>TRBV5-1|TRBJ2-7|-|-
CASSHNNNRGGTYEQYF
TGCGCCAGCAGCCACAATAACAACAGGGGGGGAACCTACGAGCAGTACTTC
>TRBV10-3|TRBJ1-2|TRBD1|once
CAISVLDRGHDGYTF
TGTGCCATCAGTGTTTTAGACAGGGGGCATGATGGCTACACCTTC
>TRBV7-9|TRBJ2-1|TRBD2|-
CASSLGSGRDNEQFF
TGTGCCAGCAGCTTGGGTAGCGGGAGAGACAATGAGCAGTTCTTC
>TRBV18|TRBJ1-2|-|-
CASSPGENYGYTF
TGTGCCAGCTCACCCGGGGAAAACTATGGCTACACCTTC
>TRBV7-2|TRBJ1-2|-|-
CASSSLGGFGYTF
TGTGCCAGCAGCTCACTGGGGGGTTTTGGCTACACCTTC